Described below is a single T cell receptor beta chain sequence and its context. These data originate in a study of low-dose radiotherapy and immunotherapy resistance in tumors. For the study at large: A total of 6.5 Gy was given to Cohort 1 as 0.5 Gy per fraction every 2 weeks. Intravenous cyclophosphamide 200 mg/m2 was given every two weeks, one day before radiation and immunotherapy.

CDR1 and CDR2 (germline): SGHTA, FQGNSA. CDR3 size: 16 residues. J gave up 3 bases and V 5 bases, and 7 bases lay outside the gene matches. Documented time point: after trial treatment. The treatment was: LDRT plus nivolumab, ipilimumab, low-dose cyclophosphamide and aspirin (RACIN trial). TRAV- and TRBV-specific primers primed first-strand cDNA, covering alpha and beta chains. Amplification of TCRs used a constant-region primer and V-primer adapter for around 19 PCR cycles. mRNA isolates were amplified via in vitro transcription. TCRdb re-called the reads through MiXCR, storing one row per CDR3 protein. The sample yields about 97,000 distinct CDR3 sequences, less than 25% seen once.

V gene TRBV7-2 combines with J gene TRBJ2-3; TRBD2 aligns across 11 bases. This sequence originates from a male donor with prostate cancer. This specimen was PBMCs, taken after low-dose radiotherapy plus immunotherapy. The CDR3 loop reads CASSAIAGGPTDTQYF. The CDR3 bases are TGTGCCAGCAGCGCCATAGCGGGGGGGCCAACAGATACGCAGTATTTT.